One and the same sample provided the 27 T cell receptor beta chains below, sequenced in a study of identical twins. TCRdb processed the 5' RACE reads anew with MiXCR; each CDR3 protein has one entry. The sample consists of about 920,000 distinct CDR3 sequences, approximately 13% of them appearing once. This sample was shared with a second study, whose subject was yellow fever vaccine responses in identical twins.

Material for sequencing was PBMCs. These receptors were obtained from a woman aged 18-30 years in good health.

The gene calls are TRBV29-1 and TRBJ1-2; no reliable D call. V was cut by 6 bases and J by 6 bases, with 14 bases left in between. The CDR3 runs 12 residues. CDR1 is SQVTM and CDR2 is ANQGSEA in the germline V gene. This CDR3 is CSVAPGTNGYTF. CDR3 DNA sequence: TGCAGCGTGGCCCCGGGAACTAATGGCTACACCTTC.

This clonotype was detected many times. The chain employs TRBV6-5 and TRBJ2-1; D gene ambiguous. Deletions cut 0 bases from V and 4 bases from J, with 4 bases between. Germline V gives CDR1 MNHEY, CDR2 SVGAGI. This CDR3 has 13 residues. The CDR3 DNA is TGTGCCAGCAGTTACTCCCCATACAATGAGCAGTTCTTC. Protein: CASSYSPYNEQFF.

Many counts were recorded for this clonotype. The J gene is TRBJ1-1, the V gene TRBV7-9; no clear D gene. V lost 6 bases to trimming and J lost 7 bases, with 9 bases between them. Germline V gene lookup returns CDR1 SEHNR and CDR2 FQNEAQ (reference sequence). CDR3 length equals 11 residues. This chain's CDR3 is CASRQGIEAFF. The DNA of the CDR3 is TGTGCCAGCAGGCAAGGTATTGAAGCTTTCTTT. Based on the CDR3 plus reference TRBV7-9 and TRBJ1-1, the full variable domain is DTGVSQNPRHKITKRGQNVTFRCDPISEHNRLYWYRQTLGQGPEFLTYFQNEAQLEKSRLLSDRFSAERPKGSFSTLEIQRTEQGDSAMYLCASRQGIEAFFGQGTRLTVV.

This clonotype has only a few counts. The rearrangement uses TRBV20-1 and TRBJ2-2; 12 bases map to TRBD2. CDR1 DFQATT and CDR2 SNEGSKA come from the germline V gene (reference sequence). The CDR3 is 16 residues long. V lost 0 bases to trimming and J lost 6 bases; unmatched junction nucleotides: 5. The DNA of the CDR3 is TGCAGTGCTAGAGATCCGACTAGCGGGAGTTCCGGGGAGCTGTTTTTT. Its translation: CSARDPTSGSSGELFF.

In this sample, this clonotype turned up a few times. The chain joins TRBV12-3 or TRBV12-4 to TRBJ2-7; the match to TRBD2 covers 8 bases. The V and J ends lost 7 bases and 5 bases, in that order; junction bases with no gene match: 10. CDR3 length: 14 amino acids. The CDR3 is CASTLSGSSHEQYF. As DNA, the CDR3 is TGTGCCAGCACCTTAAGCGGGAGTTCCCACGAGCAGTACTTC.

The V call is TRBV4-2, the J call TRBJ2-2, with D perhaps TRBD1 or TRBD2 (5 bases each). From germline, CDR1 is LGHNA and CDR2 YNFKEQ. The CDR3 is made up of 17 amino acids. V shed 5 bases and J shed 4 bases, with 20 bases lying between them. Here the CDR3 reads CASSERIAQGATGELFF. The CDR3 nucleotides read TGTGCCAGCAGCGAAAGAATAGCCCAGGGAGCCACCGGGGAGCTGTTTTTT.

This clonotype was observed at least ten times. The gene calls are TRBV12-3 or TRBV12-4 and TRBJ2-5, with a possible D match to TRBD2 (5 bases). The CDR3 sequence is 13 residues long. The V and J ends lost 1 base and 5 bases respectively, with 8 bases between them. DNA of the CDR3: TGTGCCAGCAGTTTAGGACTAACTGAGACCCAGTACTTC. It encodes CASSLGLTETQYF.

The chain links TRBV6-5 to TRBJ1-2, with a weak D call TRBD1 (6 bases). The CDR3 spans 14 residues. The germline V gene encodes CDR1 MNHEY and CDR2 SVGAGI. V lost 2 bases, J lost 2 bases, and 9 bases lay in between. The CDR3 spells CASSYQDRNYGYTF. CDR3 coding DNA: TGTGCCAGCAGTTACCAAGACAGGAACTATGGCTACACCTTC.

This chain links TRBV28 with TRBJ2-4; 7 bases are shared with TRBD1. The CDR3 spans 12 residues. Germline loops: CDR1 MDHEN, CDR2 SYDVKM. The trim removed 5 bases at V and 11 bases at J, leaving 6 bases unmatched. In DNA, the CDR3 is TGTGCCAGCAGTAAAGGACAGGACGTTCAGTACTTC. This codes for CASSKGQDVQYF.

This clonotype was seen a few times. As DNA, the CDR3 is TGTGCCAGCAGCTTGCCAGGGCGTCGTGGCTACACCTTC. Protein product: CASSLPGRRGYTF. The chain joins TRBV11-2 to TRBJ1-2, with D possibly TRBD1 on 5 matching bases. Germline CDR1 reads SGHAT; CDR2 reads FQNNGV. V was shortened by 3 bases and J by 7 bases, with 12 bases between the two germline ends. The CDR3 contains 13 residues.

The sample holds a few counts of this clonotype. The chain is built from TRBV27 and TRBJ2-1; 11 bases match TRBD2. The CDR3 is made up of 15 amino acids. Germline trimming cut 0 bases from V and 10 bases from J; bases unmatched to any gene: 5. CDR1 MNHEY and CDR2 SMNVEV come from the germline V gene (reference sequence). The CDR3 here is CASSLSSGLAGEQFF. The CDR3 DNA reads TGTGCCAGCAGTTTATCGAGCGGACTAGCGGGCGAGCAGTTCTTC.

This clonotype was observed many times. The chain combines TRBV2 with TRBJ2-5; D remains ambiguous. The V gene's germline CDR1 is SNHLY and CDR2 FYNNEI. CDR3 size: 14 residues. The V end lost 5 bases, the J end lost 2 bases, and 12 bases lay between the germline ends. CDR3 region: CASSPWTRQETQYF. The CDR3 DNA follows: TGTGCCAGCAGTCCGTGGACCAGACAAGAGACCCAGTACTTC.

This clonotype has a handful of counts. The chain's CDR3 is CASSPAGGTQIRETQYF. The CDR3 DNA reads TGCGCCAGCAGCCCGGCGGGCGGGACACAAATACGAGAGACCCAGTACTTC. The rearrangement links TRBV5-1 to TRBJ2-5; perhaps D is TRBD1 or TRBD2 (6 bases each). In germline, CDR1 is SGHRS, CDR2 YFSETQ. V gave up 4 bases and J gave up 4 bases, with 23 bases separating them. The CDR3 extends over 17 amino acids.

This clonotype was counted many times. The chain carries TRBV10-3 and TRBJ1-3; D call uncertain. V shed 10 bases and J shed 4 bases, with 8 bases lying between them. This CDR3 has 11 residues. Germline V lookup: CDR1 ENHRY, CDR2 SYGVKD. The DNA of the CDR3 is TGTGCCACTAATGGGGGAAACACCATATATTTT. Translating it yields CATNGGNTIYF.

This clonotype was seen a few times. The chain couples TRBV3-1 to TRBJ2-1; TRBD2 is a possible D gene (5 bases). There are 14 residues in the CDR3. The ends were cut back, 0 bases at V and 9 bases at J, with 12 bases in the middle. CDR1 is LGHDT and CDR2 is YNNKEL in the germline V gene (reference sequence). CDR3 sequence reads: CASSQDFSEGEQFF. The CDR3 nucleotides read TGTGCCAGCAGCCAAGATTTTTCCGAGGGTGAGCAGTTCTTC.

In its sample, this clonotype was seen a few times. V gene TRBV28 combines with J gene TRBJ1-6; no clear D. The V end was cut by 8 bases, the J end by 8 bases, with 13 bases between. Germline-derived CDR1 and CDR2 are MDHEN and SYDVKM. There are 13 residues in the CDR3. The CDR3 DNA sequence: TGTGCCAGCGGATCAGATGGTTATTCACCCCTCCACTTT. Protein sequence: CASGSDGYSPLHF.

The chain is built from TRBV5-1 and TRBJ2-1; tentative D call: TRBD2 (5 bases). Per the germline V gene, CDR1 is SGHRS and CDR2 is YFSETQ. Trimming shortened V by 4 bases and J by 1 base, and 27 bases separated the two germline ends. The length of the CDR3 is 20 residues. CDR3 DNA: TGCGCCAGCAGCCCGACCCTGTGGGCGGGCCTTTTTGCGTCCTACAATGAGCAGTTCTTC. Its protein is CASSPTLWAGLFASYNEQFF.

This clonotype turned up a few times. The chain has TRBV6-6 and TRBJ2-3; no reliable D call. The CDR3 covers 12 residues. Trimming took off 7 bases at V and 8 bases at J, with 13 bases between the two ends. Germline CDR1 reads MNHNY; CDR2 reads SVGAGI (reference sequence). CDR3: CASKLATGTQYF. In DNA, the CDR3 is TGTGCCAGCAAACTTGCTACGGGTACGCAGTATTTT.

This clonotype was observed a few times. This chain connects TRBV7-9 to TRBJ1-1; 7 positions match TRBD1. The CDR3 covers 16 residues. CDR1 is SEHNR and CDR2 is FQNEAQ in the germline V gene (reference sequence). Trimming at V came to 5 bases and at J to 0 bases, leaving 9 bases not matched to a gene. The CDR3 region has the DNA TGTGCCAGCAGCCCCCGACAGGGCGGGATGAACACTGAAGCTTTCTTT. Protein product: CASSPRQGGMNTEAFF.

This clonotype was seen repeatedly, ten times or more. The chain joins TRBV5-1 to TRBJ2-3; either TRBD1 or TRBD2 may fit D (5 bases each). CDR1 is SGHRS and CDR2 is YFSETQ in the germline V gene. The CDR3 loop spans 15 amino acids. Trimming removed 1 base from V and 0 bases from J, with 9 bases in between. The DNA of the CDR3 is TGCGCCAGCAGCTTGTGGGGGATCAGCACAGATACGCAGTATTTT. Residues: CASSLWGISTDTQYF.

This clonotype showed up just a few times. This chain uses TRBV2 with TRBJ2-5; tentatively, D is TRBD2 (5 bases). The CDR3 covers 14 residues. Trimming took off 0 bases at V and 4 bases at J, with 9 bases between the two ends. Germline V gives CDR1 SNHLY, CDR2 FYNNEI. CDR3 nucleotides: TGTGCCAGCAGTGAAGCCGGGGTCGGAGAGACCCAGTACTTC. Its translation: CASSEAGVGETQYF.

The V and J genes are TRBV6-2 or TRBV6-3 and TRBJ2-7, with 8 bases fitting TRBD2. This CDR3 comprises 16 residues. CDR1 is MNHEY and CDR2 is SVGEGT in the germline V gene. V trimming: 11 bases; J trimming: 0 bases; junction bases outside the gene matches: 15. CDR3 sequence (DNA): TGTGCCGGCACCGCCCTACTAGCGGAGCGCTCCTACGAGCAGTACTTC. This encodes CAGTALLAERSYEQYF.

Many counts were recorded for this clonotype. The chain couples TRBV4-1 to TRBJ2-3; D is undetermined. Germline V gives CDR1 MGHRA, CDR2 YSYEKL. Trimming stripped 2 bases from V and 6 bases from J, with 6 bases between. This CDR3 has 12 residues. CDR3 sequence: CASSQFLDTQYF. CDR3 sequence (DNA): TGCGCCAGCAGCCAATTTCTGGATACGCAGTATTTT.

This clonotype occurred a few times. The chain combines TRBV28 with TRBJ2-7; 7 nucleotides align to TRBD2. J gave up 3 bases and V 3 bases, and 5 bases lay outside the gene matches. The CDR3 covers 14 residues. Germline V gene data show CDR1 as MDHEN and CDR2 as SYDVKM. CDR3 sequence (DNA): TGTGCCAGCAGTTTTAGCGGGTCCGTCTACGAGCAGTACTTC. This translates into CASSFSGSVYEQYF.

Many counts were recorded for this clonotype. In nucleotides, the CDR3 is TGCGCCAGCAGACCTAGCGGAGTTAACACCGGGGAGCTGTTTTTT. As protein: CASRPSGVNTGELFF. The chain uses TRBV5-1 and TRBJ2-2; 7 bases line up with TRBD2. Germline V lookup: CDR1 SGHRS, CDR2 YFSETQ. Trimming removed 5 bases from V and 2 bases from J; junction bases left unmatched: 6. The CDR3 has 15 residues.

The chain employs TRBV7-9 and TRBJ1-2; 10 bases fit TRBD1. The CDR3 length is 14 residues. The germline V gene encodes CDR1 SEHNR and CDR2 FQNEAQ (reference sequence). Unmatched junction bases numbered 10, after V lost 7 bases and J lost 8 bases. CDR3 region: CASTETGGLWGYTF. In nucleotides, the CDR3 is TGTGCCAGCACTGAGACAGGGGGCTTGTGGGGCTACACCTTC.

This chain connects TRBV29-1 to TRBJ2-5; D gene uncertain. V was pared by 4 bases and J by 3 bases, with 12 bases between. Germline V gene lookup returns CDR1 SQVTM and CDR2 ANQGSEA. The CDR3 length is 13 residues. In DNA, the CDR3 is TGCAGCGTTGGGTTCCAGGCGAAAGAGACCCAGTACTTC. This gives the protein CSVGFQAKETQYF.